This entry lists 23 T cell receptor beta chains sequenced from one sample in a study of blood T cell repertoires in COVID-19. Here immunoSEQ multiplex PCR was the method, and the copy in TCRdb shows in-frame clones only, minus some. The table records about 170,000 clones, approximately 85% of them present only once. Material: peripheral blood. Receptors were obtained from an elderly woman with COVID-19, enrolled during active disease.

The rearrangement uses TRBV5-3 and TRBJ1-1, with D tentatively TRBD1 (6 bases). TRBV5-3 falls under the ORF class, with uncertain function. The CDR3 extends over 16 amino acids. V lost 2 bases and J 4 bases, leaving 18 bases between the germline ends. CDR3 bases: TGTGCCAGAAGCTTAACAGGGCGTCCAGAGAGCACTGAAGCTTTCTTT. This translates into CARSLTGRPESTEAFF.

The chain links TRBV7-9 to TRBJ2-3; D not resolved. V lost 5 bases, J lost 3 bases, and 9 bases lay in between. Germline V gene sequence: CDR1 SEHNR, CDR2 FQNEAQ (reference sequence). CDR3 size: 13 residues. CDR3 region: CASSLPATDTQYF. CDR3 nucleotides: TGTGCCAGCAGCCTACCAGCGACAGATACGCAGTATTTT.

V and J are TRBV28 and TRBJ1-4, with D maybe TRBD1 (6 bases). Per the germline V gene, CDR1 is MDHEN and CDR2 is SYDVKM. V was pared by 3 bases and J by 8 bases, with 13 bases between. The CDR3 contains 14 residues. DNA for the CDR3: TGTGCCAGCAGTTTGACAGGCCTCGGGGAAAAACTGTTTTTT. This gives the protein CASSLTGLGEKLFF.

The chain recombines TRBV30 with TRBJ1-5, with D perhaps matching TRBD1 (6 bases). Trimming shortened V by 2 bases and J by 7 bases, and 9 bases separated the two germline ends. The CDR3 covers 12 residues. Germline CDR1 and CDR2: GTSNPN and SVGIG (reference sequence). The CDR3 sequence: CAWSLGAQPQHF. DNA for the CDR3: TGTGCCTGGAGTCTGGGGGCCCAGCCCCAGCATTTT.

CDR3 in amino acids: CASSIEFVGSYNEQFF. The DNA of the CDR3 is TGTGCCAGTAGTATAGAGTTCGTCGGCTCCTACAATGAGCAGTTCTTC. The gene calls are TRBV19 and TRBJ2-1; D unclear. The germline gives CDR1 LNHDA, CDR2 SQIVND (reference sequence). The V end was cut by 0 bases, the J end by 0 bases, with 9 bases between. CDR3 size: 16 residues. Filled out from reference TRBV19 and TRBJ2-1, the complete variable domain reads DGGITQSPKYLFRKEGQNVTLSCEQNLNHDAMYWYRQDPGQGLRLIYYSQIVNDFQKGDIAEGYSVSREKKESFPLTVTSAQKNPTAFYLCASSIEFVGSYNEQFFGPGTRLTVL.

The V and J genes are TRBV25-1 and TRBJ1-4; a possible D gene is TRBD1 (5 bases). Per germline, CDR1 MGHDK and CDR2 SYGVNS. With 5 bases removed from V and 8 bases from J, the gap between germline ends came to 18 bases. The CDR3 is 15 amino acids. The CDR3 loop is CASSSQGLGKEKLFF. DNA for the CDR3: TGTGCCAGCAGTTCCCAGGGTCTCGGAAAGGAAAAACTGTTTTTT.

V and J are TRBV30 and TRBJ2-2, with 9 bases identical to TRBD2. Germline V gene data show CDR1 as GTSNPN and CDR2 as SVGIG (reference sequence). V trimming: 5 bases; J trimming: 0 bases; junction bases outside the gene matches: 4. The length of the CDR3 is 15 residues. This chain's CDR3 is CAWRVAGANTGELFF. CDR3 coding DNA: TGTGCCTGGCGGGTAGCGGGGGCGAACACCGGGGAGCTGTTTTTT.

The V and J genes are TRBV5-4 and TRBJ2-7; TRBD1 matches at 11 bases. The germline V gene has CDR1 SGHNT and CDR2 YYREEE (reference sequence). The CDR3 contains 16 residues. J was trimmed by 4 bases and V by 4 bases; bases with no gene match: 10. The CDR3 reads CASSPSGTGGFYEQYF. As DNA, the CDR3 is TGTGCCAGCAGCCCTTCCGGGACAGGGGGGTTTTACGAGCAGTACTTC.

The chain uses TRBV18 and TRBJ1-6; 8 bases are a match to TRBD1. J lost 6 bases, V lost 1 base, and 2 bases had no gene match. Germline V gene data show CDR1 as KGHSH and CDR2 as LQKENI. This CDR3 has 15 residues. CDR3 loop: CASSPRQGSNSPLHF. Written as DNA, the CDR3 is TGTGCCAGCTCACCACGACAGGGGAGTAATTCACCCCTCCACTTT. The full variable domain, rest sourced from reference TRBV18 and TRBJ1-6, is NAGVMQNPRHLVRRRGQEARLRCSPMKGHSHVYWYRQLPEEGLKFMVYLQKENIIDESGMPKERFSAEFPKEGPSILRIQQVVRGDSAAYFCASSPRQGSNSPLHFGNGTRLTVT.

This clone was detected only once. This rearrangement joins TRBV9 to TRBJ2-2; D is ambiguous. The length of the CDR3 is 13 residues. V was cut by 5 bases and J by 1 base, with 6 bases left in between. Germline V gene lookup returns CDR1 SGDLS and CDR2 YYNGEE. The CDR3 spells CASRRGNTGELFF. The CDR3 coding sequence is TGTGCCAGCAGGCGAGGGAACACCGGGGAGCTGTTTTTT.

The rearrangement links TRBV28 to TRBJ2-1, with D uncertain. The V end lost 3 bases, the J end lost 9 bases, and 12 bases lay between the germline ends. The CDR3 is 13 amino acids. Looked up from germline, CDR1 is MDHEN and CDR2 is SYDVKM. CDR3 nucleotides: TGTGCCAGCAGTTTGCCAACCCGGAGTGAGCAGTTCTTC. Protein product: CASSLPTRSEQFF.

The chain combines TRBV7-3 with TRBJ1-2, with a weak D call TRBD1 (6 bases). The CDR3 has 17 residues. The V gene lost 0 bases and the J gene lost 7 bases, with 21 bases spanning the gap. Germline V gene sequence: CDR1 SGHTA, CDR2 FQGTGA. CDR3 in amino acids: CASSLTPGVVSGLGYTF. CDR3 coding DNA: TGTGCCAGCAGCTTAACTCCAGGGGTGGTTTCGGGCCTTGGCTACACCTTC.

The rearrangement uses TRBV6-5 and TRBJ1-2, with 7 positions matching TRBD1. The CDR3 is 13 residues long. Germline lookup yields CDR1 MNHEY and CDR2 SVGAGI. V lost 10 bases, J lost 11 bases, and 16 bases stayed unmatched. This CDR3 reads CATQSPGGMRYTF. CDR3 in DNA: TGTGCCACCCAATCCCCAGGGGGGATGAGGTACACCTTC.

The CDR3 nucleotides read TGTGCCAGCAGCGTAGCTCGCGGAGCGGGGGTCGGCACAGATACGCAGTATTTT. It is translated as CASSVARGAGVGTDTQYF. V and J are TRBV9 and TRBJ2-3; 8 positions agree with TRBD2. The ends lost 0 bases at V and 1 base at J; junction bases unmatched: 10. The CDR3 runs to 18 residues. CDR1 and CDR2 (germline): SGDLS, YYNGEE.

V usage is TRBV14 and J usage is TRBJ2-1; D perhaps matches TRBD2 (5 bases). CDR1 SGHDN and CDR2 FVKESK come from the germline V gene. The CDR3 is 14 amino acids. V gave up 0 bases and J gave up 15 bases, with 18 bases separating them. CDR3 nucleotide sequence: TGTGCCAGCAGCCAAGATAGCGCAGGACCTCGTGTGTTCTTC. This encodes CASSQDSAGPRVFF.

The gene calls are TRBV12-5 and TRBJ2-3; D unresolved. V gave up 0 bases and J gave up 5 bases, with 24 bases separating them. The CDR3 spans 19 residues. CDR1 LGHNT and CDR2 FRNRAP come from the germline V gene. CDR3: CASGLVPPRHPFLVDTQYF. CDR3 bases: TGTGCTAGTGGTTTGGTACCCCCTCGACATCCTTTTCTGGTAGATACGCAGTATTTT.

The chain uses TRBV6-4 and TRBJ2-7; 8 nucleotides agree with TRBD2. The V gene end was trimmed by 2 bases and the J gene end by 6 bases; junction bases not matched to a gene: 12. The germline gives CDR1 MRHNA, CDR2 SNTAGT. This CDR3 is 16 amino acids long. This CDR3 is CASSDDGKRERCEQYF. CDR3 bases: TGTGCCAGCAGTGACGACGGAAAGCGGGAGAGGTGCGAGCAGTACTTC.

The CDR3 DNA is TGTGCCAGCAGCTTGTCGGCGGCCTACGCACCCCTCCACTTT. As protein: CASSLSAAYAPLHF. The chain employs TRBV7-9 and TRBJ1-6; D is unresolved. The CDR3 has 14 residues. Per the germline V gene, CDR1 is SEHNR and CDR2 is FQNEAQ (reference sequence). With 3 bases removed from V and 11 bases from J, the gap between germline ends came to 14 bases.

V is TRBV30 and J is TRBJ2-1, with no clear D. Between the trimmed V and J ends, which lost 4 bases and 0 bases, there was a span of 10 bases. The CDR3 is 14 amino acids. Germline CDR1 GTSNPN, CDR2 SVGIG (reference sequence). CDR3 DNA: TGTGCCTGGAACCCCTCAGACTCCTACAATGAGCAGTTCTTC. The encoded protein is CAWNPSDSYNEQFF.

The genes are TRBV5-1 and TRBJ1-5; TRBD1 might be the D (6 bases). The V gene lost 4 bases and the J gene lost 5 bases, with 13 bases spanning the gap. The CDR3 has 14 amino acids. Germline CDR1 SGHRS, CDR2 YFSETQ. The CDR3 spells CASSRTGLDQPQHF. The CDR3 bases are TGCGCCAGCAGCAGAACAGGGTTGGATCAGCCCCAGCATTTT.

The chain has TRBV6-5 and TRBJ2-7, with unresolved D. The CDR3 sequence is 14 residues long. The V and J ends lost 1 base and 0 bases respectively, with 7 bases between them. Germline values: CDR1 MNHEY, CDR2 SVGAGI. CDR3 nucleotides: TGTGCCAGCAGTTACTTCCCGGTCTCCTACGAGCAGTACTTC. This translates into CASSYFPVSYEQYF.

The gene calls are TRBV14 and TRBJ2-2; 8 nucleotides agree with TRBD2. The CDR3 has 13 amino acids. Trimming removed 8 bases from V and 6 bases from J; junction bases left unmatched: 5. Germline V lookup: CDR1 SGHDN, CDR2 FVKESK. In nucleotides, the CDR3 is TGTGCCAGCCGGCAAGCGGGGGCCGGGGAGCTGTTTTTT. It yields the protein CASRQAGAGELFF.

There are a few counts of this clone. The V call is TRBV5-1, the J call TRBJ2-1; 8 positions match TRBD1. CDR3 length: 15 residues. V shed 5 bases and J 10 bases; nucleotides not matched to a gene: 14. CDR1 and CDR2 (germline): SGHRS, YFSETQ. The CDR3 loop is CASSTGQGNAGEQFF. The CDR3 DNA reads as TGCGCCAGCAGTACTGGACAGGGAAACGCAGGAGAGCAGTTCTTC.